This T cell receptor (beta chain) was recovered during a study of T-cell reconstitution after alpha-beta-depleted transplantation in children. With regard to this clonotype: What it recognizes is unknown.

It was with unique molecular identifiers that the TCRbeta library was prepared. MiXCR was run by TCRdb on the PCR reads, yielding one entry per CDR3 protein. This table holds around 490,000 distinct CDR3 sequences, over 10% found once. Study outcomes and limitations: Reportedly, roughly two months post-transplant, alpha-beta T cells arose from several hundred expanded graft clones.

The CDR3 contains 14 residues. V lost 4 bases, J lost 7 bases, and 13 bases lay in between. Germline V CDR1 and CDR2: ENHRY, SYGVKD. This chain links TRBV10-3 with TRBJ1-4; possibly TRBD1 for D (5 bases). This specimen consisted of PBMCs, mostly from graft donor cells, obtained 180 days after TCRalphabeta/CD19-depleted stem cell transplant. This clonotype was obtained from a female patient under 10 years old who had a stem cell transplant for aplastic anemia, so the T cells may come from the graft donor. CDR3 sequence reads: CAISGPGPGEKLFF. CDR3 in DNA: TGTGCCATCAGTGGGCCGGGACCGGGTGAAAAACTGTTTTTT.